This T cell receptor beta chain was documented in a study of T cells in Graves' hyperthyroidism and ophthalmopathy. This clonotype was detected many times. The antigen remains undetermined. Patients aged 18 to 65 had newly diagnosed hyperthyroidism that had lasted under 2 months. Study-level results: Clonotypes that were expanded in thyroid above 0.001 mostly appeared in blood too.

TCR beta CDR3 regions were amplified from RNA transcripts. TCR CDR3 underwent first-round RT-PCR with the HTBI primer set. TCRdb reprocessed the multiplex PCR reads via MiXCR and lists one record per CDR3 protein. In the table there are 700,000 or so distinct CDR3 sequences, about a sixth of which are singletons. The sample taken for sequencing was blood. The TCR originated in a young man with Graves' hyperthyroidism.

The CDR3 nucleotides are TGCAGCGTTTGCGACAGGGGGCTGCACAATGAGCAGTTCTTC. It yields the protein CSVCDRGLHNEQFF. The chain carries TRBV29-1 and TRBJ2-1, with 10 bases fitting TRBD1. The V gene end was trimmed by 5 bases and the J gene end by 5 bases; junction bases not matched to a gene: 6. Per the germline V gene, CDR1 is SQVTM and CDR2 is ANQGSEA. This CDR3 region has 14 residues.